The text below deals with one T cell receptor (beta chain). Reverse transcription of roughly 0.45 to 1 ug RNA was carried out with random hexamers. TCRdb reanalysed the immunoSEQ multiplex PCR reads using MiXCR and keeps one entry per CDR3 protein. The sample includes 150,000 to 180,000 distinct CDR3 sequences, roughly 95% of them seen just once. This entry is derived from a study of CD8 T cells in Susac syndrome. Sequencing of TCR beta was carried out in blood CD8+ and CD4+ T cells. This CDR3 region has 14 residues. V was trimmed by 7 bases and J by 1 base, leaving 13 bases between them. Germline CDR1 and CDR2: SNHLY and FYNNEI.

The sequenced sample was CD8+ T cells from PBMCs. The chain combines TRBV2 with TRBJ1-1; tentative D call: TRBD1 (5 bases). The clonotype was recovered from a human donor with multiple sclerosis. For the CDR3, the DNA is TGTGCCAGCAATGGGGGTCCGAAGAACACTGAAGCTTTCTTT. It encodes CASNGGPKNTEAFF.